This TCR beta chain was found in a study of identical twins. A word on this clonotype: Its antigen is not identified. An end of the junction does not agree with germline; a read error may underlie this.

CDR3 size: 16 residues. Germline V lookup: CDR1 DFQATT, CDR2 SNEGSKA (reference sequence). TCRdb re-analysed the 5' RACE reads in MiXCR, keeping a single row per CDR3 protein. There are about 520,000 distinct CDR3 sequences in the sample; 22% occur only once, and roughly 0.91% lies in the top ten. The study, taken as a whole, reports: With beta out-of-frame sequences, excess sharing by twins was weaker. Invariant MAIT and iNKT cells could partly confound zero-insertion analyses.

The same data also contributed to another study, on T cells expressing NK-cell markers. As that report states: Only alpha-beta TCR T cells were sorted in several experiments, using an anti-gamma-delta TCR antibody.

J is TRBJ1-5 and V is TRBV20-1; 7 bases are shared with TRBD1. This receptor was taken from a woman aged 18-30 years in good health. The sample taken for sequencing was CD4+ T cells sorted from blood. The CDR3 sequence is CSARAAPGGSSQPQHF. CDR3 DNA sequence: TGCAGTGCTAGAGCGGCCCCAGGGGGGAGCAGTCAGCCCCAGCATTTT.